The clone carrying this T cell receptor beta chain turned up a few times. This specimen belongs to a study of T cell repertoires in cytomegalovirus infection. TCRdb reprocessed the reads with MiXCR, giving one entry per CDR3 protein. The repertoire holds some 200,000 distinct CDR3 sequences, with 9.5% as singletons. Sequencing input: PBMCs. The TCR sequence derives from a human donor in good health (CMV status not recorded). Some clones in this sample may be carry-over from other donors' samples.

In DNA form, the CDR3 reads TGTGCCTGGAGTGCGGGGACTGAGACCGGGGAGCTGTTTTTT. Amino acids: CAWSAGTETGELFF. The chain is built from TRBV30 and TRBJ2-2; D is possibly TRBD2 (6 bases). The CDR3 consists of 14 residues. Trimming took off 1 base at V and 5 bases at J, with 11 bases between the two ends. Germline-derived CDR1 and CDR2 are GTSNPN and SVGIG (reference sequence).